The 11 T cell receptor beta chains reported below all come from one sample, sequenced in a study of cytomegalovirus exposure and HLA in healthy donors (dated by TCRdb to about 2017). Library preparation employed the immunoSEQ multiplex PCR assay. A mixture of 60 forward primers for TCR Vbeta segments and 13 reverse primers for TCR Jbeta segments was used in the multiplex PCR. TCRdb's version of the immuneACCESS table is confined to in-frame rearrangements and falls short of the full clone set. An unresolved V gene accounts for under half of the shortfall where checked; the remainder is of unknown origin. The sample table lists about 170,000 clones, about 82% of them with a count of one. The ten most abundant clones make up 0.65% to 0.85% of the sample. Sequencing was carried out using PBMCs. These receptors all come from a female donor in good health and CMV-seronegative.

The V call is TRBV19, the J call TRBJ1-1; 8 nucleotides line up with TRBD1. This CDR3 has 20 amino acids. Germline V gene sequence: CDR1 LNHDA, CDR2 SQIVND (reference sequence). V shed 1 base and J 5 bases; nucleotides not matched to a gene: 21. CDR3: CASSIGPTGTGTVSSTEAFF. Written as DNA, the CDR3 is TGTGCCAGTAGTATAGGGCCTACCGGGACAGGAACTGTATCAAGTACTGAAGCTTTCTTT.

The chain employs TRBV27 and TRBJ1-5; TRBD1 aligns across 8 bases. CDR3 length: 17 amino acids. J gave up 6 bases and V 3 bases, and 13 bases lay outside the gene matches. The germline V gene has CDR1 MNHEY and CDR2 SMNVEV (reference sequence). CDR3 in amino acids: CASSFKYPTGVSQPQHF. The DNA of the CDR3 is TGTGCCAGCAGTTTCAAGTATCCGACAGGGGTCTCTCAGCCCCAGCATTTT.

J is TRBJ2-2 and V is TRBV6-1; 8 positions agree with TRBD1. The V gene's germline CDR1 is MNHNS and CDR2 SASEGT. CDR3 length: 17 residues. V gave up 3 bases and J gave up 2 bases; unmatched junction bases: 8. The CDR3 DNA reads TGTGCCAGCAGTGAGCGCAGGGGGCTCTTTAACACCGGGGAGCTGTTTTTT. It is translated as CASSERRGLFNTGELFF.

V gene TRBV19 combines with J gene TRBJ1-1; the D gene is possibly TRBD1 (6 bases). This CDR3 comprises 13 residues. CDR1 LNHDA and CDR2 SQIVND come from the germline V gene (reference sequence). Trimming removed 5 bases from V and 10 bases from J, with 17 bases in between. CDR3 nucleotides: TGTGCCAGTAGTCCGCCGCCTACAGGGCCAGCTTTCTTT. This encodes CASSPPPTGPAFF.

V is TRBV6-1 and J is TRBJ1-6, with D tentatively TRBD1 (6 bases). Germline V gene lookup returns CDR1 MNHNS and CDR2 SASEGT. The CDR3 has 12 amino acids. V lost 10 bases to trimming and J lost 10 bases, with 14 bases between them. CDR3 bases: TGTGCCACCATGTTGACAGGATCACCCCTCCACTTT. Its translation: CATMLTGSPLHF.

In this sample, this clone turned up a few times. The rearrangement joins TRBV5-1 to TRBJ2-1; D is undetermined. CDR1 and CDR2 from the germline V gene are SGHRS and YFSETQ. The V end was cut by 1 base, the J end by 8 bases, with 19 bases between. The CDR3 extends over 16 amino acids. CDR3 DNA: TGCGCCAGCAGCTTGTCTGGGCAGGTTTGGGTGGATGAGCAGTTCTTC. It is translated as CASSLSGQVWVDEQFF. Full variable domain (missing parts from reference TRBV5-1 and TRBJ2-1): KAGVTQTPRYLIKTRGQQVTLSCSPISGHRSVSWYQQTPGQGLQFLFEYFSETQRNKGNFPGRFSGRQFSNSRSEMNVSTLELGDSALYLCASSLSGQVWVDEQFFGPGTRLTVL.

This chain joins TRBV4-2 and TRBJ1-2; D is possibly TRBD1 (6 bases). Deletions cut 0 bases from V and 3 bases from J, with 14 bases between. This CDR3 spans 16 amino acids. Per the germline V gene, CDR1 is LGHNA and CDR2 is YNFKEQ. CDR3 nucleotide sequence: TGTGCCAGCAGCCAAGATCTGGCAGGGGCAGACTATGGCTACACCTTC. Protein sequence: CASSQDLAGADYGYTF.

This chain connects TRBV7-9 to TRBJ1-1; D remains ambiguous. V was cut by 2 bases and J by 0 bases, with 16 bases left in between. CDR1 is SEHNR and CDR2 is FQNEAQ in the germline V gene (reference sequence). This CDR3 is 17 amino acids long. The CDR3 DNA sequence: TGTGCCAGCAGCTTAATGAAGGAGTTAAGAGTGAACACTGAAGCTTTCTTT. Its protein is CASSLMKELRVNTEAFF.

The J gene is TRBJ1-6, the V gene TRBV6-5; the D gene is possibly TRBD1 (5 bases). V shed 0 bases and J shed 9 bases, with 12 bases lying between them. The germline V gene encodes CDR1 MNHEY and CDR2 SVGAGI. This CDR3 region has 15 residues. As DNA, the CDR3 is TGTGCCAGCAGTTACTCGGCAGGGAAGGGTTCACCCCTCCACTTT. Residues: CASSYSAGKGSPLHF.

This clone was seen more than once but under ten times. CDR3 sequence (DNA): TGTGCCAGCAGTGACCGGGACAGGGGCCAAGATACGCAGTATTTT. It translates to CASSDRDRGQDTQYF. The J gene is TRBJ2-3, the V gene TRBV6-1; TRBD1 matches 10 bases. The germline V gene encodes CDR1 MNHNS and CDR2 SASEGT. Trimming removed 3 bases from V and 5 bases from J; junction bases left unmatched: 5. The CDR3 length is 15 residues.

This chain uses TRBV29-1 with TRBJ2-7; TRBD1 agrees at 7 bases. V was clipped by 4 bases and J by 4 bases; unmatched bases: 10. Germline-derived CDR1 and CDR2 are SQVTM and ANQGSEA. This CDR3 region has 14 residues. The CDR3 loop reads CSVGQGVLRYEQYF. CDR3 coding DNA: TGCAGCGTTGGACAGGGAGTATTAAGATACGAGCAGTACTTC.